The rows below give T cell receptor beta chains drawn from one sample of a study of blood T cell repertoires in COVID-19. Repertoires were generated with immunoSEQ multiplex PCR, while TCRdb's copy carries only in-frame clones and drops some. The data contain about 97,000 clones, over 75% of them singletons. The sample taken for sequencing was peripheral blood. Receptors originate from a man in his fifties or sixties with acute or convalescent COVID-19. Each CDR3 is given with its conserved first and last residue. The D gene is left open where the match is weak. Expanded clones are given a class, and other clones once, few, many or no size at all.

d_call	j_call	clone_size	v_call	cdr3_nt	cdr3_aa
-	TRBJ1-4	-	TRBV5-1	TGCGCCAGCAGGCGGTCAACTAATGAAAAACTGTTTTTT	CASRRSTNEKLFF
-	TRBJ1-6	-	TRBV7-2	TGTGCCAGCAGCTTAGTACAGGGTACTTCACCCCTCCACTTT	CASSLVQGTSPLHF
-	TRBJ1-2	-	TRBV6-1	TGTGCCAGCAGTGAAGGGGGAACTCGGGGCTATGGCTACACCTTC	CASSEGGTRGYGYTF
-	TRBJ2-7	-	TRBV20-1	TGCAGTGCTTCGCCCTACTACGAGCAGTACTTC	CSASPYYEQYF
TRBD1	TRBJ1-1	-	TRBV7-9	TGTGCCAGCAGTCAGGGGGTGAACACTGAAGCTTTCTTT	CASSQGVNTEAFF
TRBD1	TRBJ1-2	-	TRBV9	TGTGCCAGCAAAGGGGTCGACGAATCGGACAGGGGCGCCCTACTCTCTTATGGCTACACCTTC	CASKGVDESDRGALLSYGYTF
-	TRBJ1-1	-	TRBV12-3/TRBV12-4	TGTGCCAGCAGCCGAAACCCGGGCACTGAAGCTTTCTTT	CASSRNPGTEAFF
-	TRBJ1-4	-	TRBV7-9	TGTGCCAGCAGCTTTAGGCAGGATAATGAAAAACTGTTTTTT	CASSFRQDNEKLFF
-	TRBJ2-2	-	TRBV6-5	TGTGCCAGCACCTTCTTTACCGGGGAGCTGTTTTTT	CASTFFTGELFF
-	TRBJ1-2	-	TRBV7-2	TGTGCCAGCAGCTTAGGTGGAGGGGTAATTGGCTACACCTTC	CASSLGGGVIGYTF
-	TRBJ2-3	once	TRBV18	TGTGCCAGCTCACTACCTAATGCGGGATCCACAGATACGCAGTATTTT	CASSLPNAGSTDTQYF
-	TRBJ1-2	-	TRBV12-3/TRBV12-4	TGTGCCAGCAGTCAAACAGGGCACGGCTACACCTTC	CASSQTGHGYTF
-	TRBJ1-1	once	TRBV6-6	TGTGCCAGCAGTTACTCGACGGAGGCTGAAGCTTTCTTT	CASSYSTEAEAFF
TRBD1	TRBJ2-7	-	TRBV7-8	TGTGCCAGCAGCCCCCCACGAGGACAGGGCTCCTACGAGCAGTACTTC	CASSPPRGQGSYEQYF
TRBD1	TRBJ1-5	-	TRBV5-6	TGTGCCAGCAGCTTACTAGGGACAGGGGGCAATCAGCCCCAGCATTTT	CASSLLGTGGNQPQHF
-	TRBJ2-7	few	TRBV6-5	TGTGCCAGCAGCCCGCGGGACGGCTCCTACGAGCAGTACTTC	CASSPRDGSYEQYF
-	TRBJ1-2	-	TRBV9	TGTGCCAGCAGCGTCCCCCAGAACCGCGCGGGGGGCTACACCTTC	CASSVPQNRAGGYTF
TRBD1	TRBJ1-2	-	TRBV5-4	TGTGCCAGCAGCTTAGACAGGGACCGTGGCTACACCTTC	CASSLDRDRGYTF
-	TRBJ1-1	-	TRBV30	TGTGCCTGGAGTGTACGACTAGAGTTTTTCTTT	CAWSVRLEFFF
TRBD1	TRBJ2-2	-	TRBV19	TGTGCCAGTAGCCCGACAGGGGCCACCACCGGGGAGCTGTTTTTT	CASSPTGATTGELFF
-	TRBJ1-1	-	TRBV30	TGTGCCTGGAGTGAGGGGGTCCCCGCTGAAGCTTTCTTT	CAWSEGVPAEAFF
TRBD1	TRBJ1-2	few	TRBV30	TGTGCCTGGAGGTCTGACGACAGGGGTGGGGGCTACACCTTC	CAWRSDDRGGGYTF
TRBD1	TRBJ1-5	once	TRBV6-1	TGTGCCAGCAGTGACGGTGCAGGGGGCGTATTGGGTCAGCCCCAGCATTTT	CASSDGAGGVLGQPQHF
TRBD2	TRBJ2-1	-	TRBV11-2	TGTGCCAGCAGCTTAGTAGCGGGGGATATCAATGAGCAGTTCTTC	CASSLVAGDINEQFF
TRBD2	TRBJ2-5	-	TRBV5-1	TGCGCCAGCAGCTCCACGGGGGGGCCGGAGACCCAGTACTTC	CASSSTGGPETQYF